The rows below give T cell receptor beta chains drawn from one sample of a study of blood T cell repertoires in COVID-19. Only in-frame clones appear in the TCRdb table, and some are missing; sequencing was by immunoSEQ multiplex PCR. This repertoire shows approximately 180,000 clones, 80% to 90% found once; its top ten account for 9.5% to 12%. Sequenced: peripheral blood. Receptors were obtained from a human donor with active or convalescent COVID-19. The donor label of this sample is uncertain. Both conserved end residues are part of each CDR3. A D gene is named only where the DNA matches it firmly. For some rows the clone size is stated as once, few or many, or as a class when expanded; others skip it.

cdr3_nt cdr3_aa j_call v_call d_call clone_size
TGTGCCAGCAGTCGAAGTAGTAATTCACCCCTCCACTTT CASSRSSNSPLHF TRBJ1-6 TRBV27 - few
TGTGCCAGCAGGGGCACTAGCGGGGGGGGGCCCCAGTACTTC CASRGTSGGGPQYF TRBJ2-5 TRBV6-5 TRBD2 -
TGCGCCAGCAGCTTGTACGGGACTAGCTCCTACAATGAGCAGTTCTTC CASSLYGTSSYNEQFF TRBJ2-1 TRBV5-1 TRBD2 -
TGTGCCAGCAACTCCGGGACAGGGGACTATGGCTACACCTTC CASNSGTGDYGYTF TRBJ1-2 TRBV7-9 TRBD1 few
TGTGCCAGCAGTGACCAGGTTTACGATGAGCAGTTCTTC CASSDQVYDEQFF TRBJ2-1 TRBV6-1 - -
TGTGCCAGCAGCCTAACTCGGAACACCGGGGAGCTGTTTTTT CASSLTRNTGELFF TRBJ2-2 TRBV7-2 - -
TGTGCCAGCAGTCCCCGGACAGGGGACTCCGTCGTTACGCAGTATTTT CASSPRTGDSVVTQYF TRBJ2-3 TRBV27 TRBD1 -
TGTGCCAGCTCACTGGGTCTTACAGGGACCGAGCAGTACTTC CASSLGLTGTEQYF TRBJ2-7 TRBV18 - -
TGTGCCAGCAGCTATGGGACAGCTGGAAACACCATATATTTT CASSYGTAGNTIYF TRBJ1-3 TRBV6-6 TRBD1 -
TGTGCCAGCAGTAGCCTAAACGGGCGGGCAGATACGCAGTATTTT CASSSLNGRADTQYF TRBJ2-3 TRBV6-5 - -
TGTGCCAGCAGCTCGGACAGGGTCGGCTATGGCTACACCTTC CASSSDRVGYGYTF TRBJ1-2 TRBV11-1 TRBD1 -
TGTGCCAGCAGCATCGGTGACAGTTGGGGCAATGAGCAGTTCTTC CASSIGDSWGNEQFF TRBJ2-1 TRBV9 - -
TGTGCCAGCAGCCAAAGTGGGGCGTACGAGCAGTACTTC CASSQSGAYEQYF TRBJ2-7 TRBV7-3 - -
TGTGCCAGCAGTTCAGGGCCAACAGGCTGGAATGAGCAGTTCTTC CASSSGPTGWNEQFF TRBJ2-1 TRBV28 - -
TGTGCCAGCAGCACGGGACAGGGAAAGGGCGAGCAGTACTTC CASSTGQGKGEQYF TRBJ2-7 TRBV5-4 TRBD1 -
TGTGCCATCAGTGAGCGGCAGGGCGTCACTGAAGCTTTCTTT CAISERQGVTEAFF TRBJ1-1 TRBV10-3 - -
TGTGCCAGCAGCTTTCGGGACAGGGATGAAAAACTGTTTTTT CASSFRDRDEKLFF TRBJ1-4 TRBV7-2 TRBD1 -
TGCAGCGTTAAACAGGGGCCGAATCAGCCCCAGCATTTT CSVKQGPNQPQHF TRBJ1-5 TRBV29-1 TRBD1 -
TGCGCCAGCAGCCAACCTCCAGGGGGCTTAGCTAATGAAAAACTGTTTTTT CASSQPPGGLANEKLFF TRBJ1-4 TRBV4-1 TRBD1 once
TGTGCCAGCAGCCTGCTAGCGAGGGGCACCTACAATGAGCAGTTCTTC CASSLLARGTYNEQFF TRBJ2-1 TRBV7-3 - -
TGTGCCAGCACCTCCCGCGGGCTTCAGTTCTTC CASTSRGLQFF TRBJ2-1 TRBV12-3/TRBV12-4 - -
TGTGCCAGCAGCGTTCTTGAGGACAATGAGCAGTTCTTC CASSVLEDNEQFF TRBJ2-1 TRBV9 - -
TGTGCCAGCAGTTACGTCCGAGGGCAGGCCTACGAGCAGTACTTC CASSYVRGQAYEQYF TRBJ2-7 TRBV6-5 - -
TGTGCCAGCAGCGTAGCCCCAGGACTAGCGGGAACTGATACGCAGTATTTT CASSVAPGLAGTDTQYF TRBJ2-3 TRBV9 TRBD2 -
TGTGCCAGCACCCAGAACAGGGGCTCGTGGCCCCAGCATTTT CASTQNRGSWPQHF TRBJ1-5 TRBV2 TRBD1 -
TGTGCCAGCAGCTTAGGTGGTCACGGGGAGACCCAGTACTTC CASSLGGHGETQYF TRBJ2-5 TRBV7-9 - -
TGCAGTGCCAAACGGGGGACCCAGTACTTC CSAKRGTQYF TRBJ2-5 TRBV20-1 - -
TGTGCCAGCAGCGGGAGGTACGAGCAGTACTTC CASSGRYEQYF TRBJ2-7 TRBV11-3 - once
TGTGCCAGCAGTTTACCTGCAGGGCTAGCGGAGTCCCAAGAGACCCAGTACTTC CASSLPAGLAESQETQYF TRBJ2-5 TRBV28 TRBD2 -
TGTGCCAGCAGCGTAGGGCGGGGAAAAGAGCAGTACTTC CASSVGRGKEQYF TRBJ2-7 TRBV5-6 - few
TGTGCCATCAGCTTAGCGAGTGAGTTCTTC CAISLASEFF TRBJ2-1 TRBV10-3 - -
TGTGCCAGCAGCCCACCTGGCGGGAGAGGTACGCAGTATTTT CASSPPGGRGTQYF TRBJ2-3 TRBV7-3 TRBD2 -
TGTGCCACCGGCCCTGGTGGTAGCGGGGACTTATCAGATACGCAGTATTTT CATGPGGSGDLSDTQYF TRBJ2-3 TRBV24-1 TRBD2 -
TGTGCCATCAGTGAGATCGTGGCAATCTACAATGAGCAGTTCTTC CAISEIVAIYNEQFF TRBJ2-1 TRBV10-3 - -
TGTGCCAGCAGCCCTGGGGGGGCCGGGAGGAATACGCAGTATTTT CASSPGGAGRNTQYF TRBJ2-3 TRBV5-4 - -
TGCGCCAGCAGCCCCGGACAGGGAGAGCGCTATGGCTACACCTTC CASSPGQGERYGYTF TRBJ1-2 TRBV4-3 TRBD1 -
TGTGCCAGCAGGGACTTCTCCCTATCAAAACTGTTTTTT CASRDFSLSKLFF TRBJ1-4 TRBV25-1 - -
TGTGCCAGCAGACAGACGGCGGCGGGGGAAAAACTGTTTTTT CASRQTAAGEKLFF TRBJ1-4 TRBV7-2 - -
TGTGCCAGCAGCTTGGCGTCTAGCGGTAGCACAGATACGCAGTATTTT CASSLASSGSTDTQYF TRBJ2-3 TRBV5-4 TRBD2 -